The 24 T cell receptor beta chains reported below all come from one sample, sequenced in a study of cytomegalovirus exposure and HLA in healthy donors. A multiplex PCR was run with 60 Vbeta primers and 13 Jbeta primers. Assay used: immunoSEQ multiplex PCR; TCRdb lists only in-frame clones, some missing. The sample has about 160,000 clones, about 80% seen once. Sequencing input: PBMCs. The receptors stem from a young man in good health and CMV-seronegative.

The J gene is TRBJ1-5, the V gene TRBV29-1; D uncertain. Trimming took off 7 bases at V and 2 bases at J, with 15 bases between the two ends. This CDR3 is 14 amino acids long. The germline V gene encodes CDR1 SQVTM and CDR2 ANQGSEA. CDR3 bases: TGCAGCGCTCGGGAGGACGGAGGCAATCAGCCCCAGCATTTT. It yields the protein CSAREDGGNQPQHF.

The chain employs TRBV13 and TRBJ1-1; D unclear. CDR1 and CDR2 (germline): PRHDT, FYEKMQ (reference sequence). CDR3 size: 11 residues. The V end was cut by 3 bases, the J end by 7 bases, with 6 bases between. The CDR3 coding sequence is TGTGCCAGCAGCTTTATCGTTGAAGCTTTCTTT. This gives the protein CASSFIVEAFF.

The V gene is TRBV6-1, the J gene TRBJ2-7; 11 bases fit TRBD2. Trimming at V came to 2 bases and at J to 3 bases, leaving 6 bases not matched to a gene. Germline V gene lookup returns CDR1 MNHNS and CDR2 SASEGT. The length of the CDR3 is 16 residues. The DNA of the CDR3 is TGTGCCAGCAGTGAACAAGAACTAGCGGGAGTCTACGAGCAGTACTTC. It is translated as CASSEQELAGVYEQYF.

The chain combines TRBV27 with TRBJ1-1; TRBD1 matches at 7 bases. The CDR3 length is 14 residues. Losses at the gene ends were 6 bases for V and 1 base for J; bases not matched to a gene: 5. Germline V gene sequence: CDR1 MNHEY, CDR2 SMNVEV (reference sequence). As DNA, the CDR3 is TGTGCCAGCAGCCTACAGGGGAGGAACACTGAAGCTTTCTTT. It yields the protein CASSLQGRNTEAFF.

The chain combines TRBV18 with TRBJ1-2; no reliable D call. V dropped 2 bases and J dropped 7 bases, with 11 bases sitting between them. Germline CDR1 and CDR2: KGHSH and LQKENI. This CDR3 is built from 13 residues. The CDR3 protein is CASSPIGEGGYTF. The CDR3 bases are TGTGCCAGCTCACCAATCGGGGAAGGTGGCTACACCTTC.

The rearrangement uses TRBV7-3 and TRBJ1-3; possible D gene TRBD1, 6 bases. The CDR3 is 13 amino acids. V lost 10 bases and J lost 2, with 12 bases in between. CDR1 is SGHTA, CDR2 FQGTGA, per germline. The CDR3 DNA is TGTGCCACCCCGGACAGAGCTGGAAACACCATATATTTT. Its protein is CATPDRAGNTIYF.

This clone appeared a few times. The chain's CDR3 is CASSDMGARTGGYTF. The CDR3 DNA is TGTGCCAGCAGTGACATGGGGGCGCGGACGGGTGGCTACACCTTC. V usage is TRBV2 and J usage is TRBJ1-2; TRBD1 is a possible D gene (6 bases). Germline-derived CDR1 and CDR2 are SNHLY and FYNNEI. The CDR3 consists of 15 residues. V was clipped by 3 bases and J by 7 bases, with 18 bases between them. Using reference TRBV2 and TRBJ1-2 for the parts outside the CDR3, the full variable domain is EPEVTQTPSHQVTQMGQEVILRCVPISNHLYFYWYRQILGQKVEFLVSFYNNEISEKSEIFDDQFSVERPDGSNFTLKIRSTKLEDSAMYFCASSDMGARTGGYTFGSGTRLTVV.

This clone has only a few counts. The chain is built from TRBV5-1 and TRBJ2-7; D unresolved. Germline V lookup: CDR1 SGHRS, CDR2 YFSETQ. Trimming took off 0 bases at V and 5 bases at J, with 15 bases between the two ends. The CDR3 has 15 residues. CDR3 coding DNA: TGCGCCAGCAGCTTGGTTGCCACTAAAACCCACGAGCAGTACTTC. It specifies CASSLVATKTHEQYF.

The chain couples TRBV2 to TRBJ2-5, with 12 bases aligning to TRBD2. The CDR3 sequence is 16 residues long. Germline CDR1 reads SNHLY; CDR2 reads FYNNEI. With V trimmed by 4 bases and J by 6 bases, 9 bases remained unmatched. The CDR3 DNA is TGTGCCAGCAGTGGGCTAGCGGGAGGGCCAGGGAAGACCCAGTACTTC. Residues: CASSGLAGGPGKTQYF.

The chain recombines TRBV28 with TRBJ2-3; D is uncertain. V shed 6 bases and J shed 8 bases, with 12 bases lying between them. Germline lookup yields CDR1 MDHEN and CDR2 SYDVKM. The length of the CDR3 is 12 residues. In DNA, the CDR3 is TGTGCCAGCAGACCCGGAGTGACTACGCAGTATTTT. Its protein product is CASRPGVTTQYF. The variable domain in full, with the rest retrieved from reference TRBV28 and TRBJ2-3, is DVKVTQSSRYLVKRTGEKVFLECVQDMDHENMFWYRQDPGLGLRLIYFSYDVKMKEKGDIPEGYSVSREKKERFSLILESASTNQTSMYLCASRPGVTTQYFGPGTRLTVL.

V is TRBV27 and J is TRBJ1-5, with 10 bases fitting TRBD1. The CDR3 extends over 18 amino acids. With V trimmed by 3 bases and J by 1 base, 9 bases remained unmatched. Germline CDR1 reads MNHEY; CDR2 reads SMNVEV (reference sequence). The CDR3 DNA follows: TGTGCCAGCAGTTTTCGTGGTCCGGGACAGGGGAGCAATCAGCCCCAGCATTTT. Amino acids: CASSFRGPGQGSNQPQHF.

V usage is TRBV27 and J usage is TRBJ2-1; D gene unclear. CDR1 MNHEY and CDR2 SMNVEV come from the germline V gene (reference sequence). The CDR3 length is 12 residues. Trimming took 6 bases from V and 9 from J, leaving 12 bases between them. Here the CDR3 DNA reads TGTGCCAGCAGCGATAGACGGAGTGAGCAGTTCTTC. Residues: CASSDRRSEQFF.

This rearrangement joins TRBV7-2 to TRBJ1-1; D is unresolved. CDR3 length equals 14 residues. Germline CDR1 reads SGHTA; CDR2 reads FQGNSA. Trimming pared 1 base from V and 1 base from J, leaving 7 bases between. The CDR3 sequence is CASSLGAGNTEAFF. The CDR3, as DNA: TGTGCCAGCAGCTTAGGAGCAGGGAACACTGAAGCTTTCTTT.

The gene calls are TRBV5-1 and TRBJ1-2, with 7 bases aligning to TRBD1. Germline V CDR1 and CDR2: SGHRS, YFSETQ. V gave up 4 bases and J gave up 7 bases; unmatched junction bases: 7. The CDR3 runs 13 residues. CDR3 sequence (DNA): TGCGCCAGCAGCCTTAACAGGGGTCCTGGCTACACCTTC. Its protein product is CASSLNRGPGYTF. Filled out from reference TRBV5-1 and TRBJ1-2, the complete variable domain reads KAGVTQTPRYLIKTRGQQVTLSCSPISGHRSVSWYQQTPGQGLQFLFEYFSETQRNKGNFPGRFSGRQFSNSRSEMNVSTLELGDSALYLCASSLNRGPGYTFGSGTRLTVV.

This clone was seen once. The J gene is TRBJ2-3, the V gene TRBV5-1; TRBD2 agrees at 10 bases. Germline V gives CDR1 SGHRS, CDR2 YFSETQ. This CDR3 is built from 19 residues. Trimming removed 4 bases from V and 1 base from J; junction bases left unmatched: 15. The CDR3 sequence: CASSPEGLAGDSRTDTQYF. CDR3 bases: TGCGCCAGCAGCCCTGAAGGCCTAGCGGGAGATTCCCGCACAGATACGCAGTATTTT.

V gene TRBV6-5 combines with J gene TRBJ2-7; TRBD2 aligns across 8 bases. This CDR3 has 15 residues. CDR1 and CDR2 from the germline V gene are MNHEY and SVGAGI. The ends lost 0 bases at V and 7 bases at J; junction bases unmatched: 8. The CDR3 bases are TGTGCCAGCAGTTACTCTAGCGGGACTTCGAGGGAGCAGTACTTC. Translated: CASSYSSGTSREQYF.

This sequence joins TRBV5-1 and TRBJ1-3; TRBD1 might be the D (5 bases). V lost 0 bases and J 0 bases, leaving 16 bases between the germline ends. Germline assignment: CDR1 SGHRS and CDR2 YFSETQ. CDR3 length equals 18 residues. Written as DNA, the CDR3 is TGCGCCAGCAGCTTGGGGTCAGTGGGGCAGAGCTCTGGAAACACCATATATTTT. Translation: CASSLGSVGQSSGNTIYF.

The CDR3, as DNA: TGTGCCTGGAGTCGGAAACAGGGATTAGCCTCCTACGAGCAGTACTTC. Its protein is CAWSRKQGLASYEQYF. J is TRBJ2-7 and V is TRBV30, with D tentatively TRBD1 (6 bases). The CDR3 runs to 16 residues. Trimming shortened V by 2 bases and J by 0 bases, and 17 bases separated the two germline ends. From germline, CDR1 is GTSNPN and CDR2 SVGIG (reference sequence).

This chain uses TRBV5-4 with TRBJ2-2, with 7 bases aligning to TRBD2. Per germline, CDR1 SGHNT and CDR2 YYREEE (reference sequence). The CDR3 is 15 residues long. J lost 6 bases, V lost 3 bases, and 8 bases had no gene match. CDR3: CASSWGDYTSGELFF. The CDR3 DNA sequence: TGTGCCAGCAGCTGGGGGGACTATACGTCCGGGGAGCTGTTTTTT.

J is TRBJ2-1 and V is TRBV18; tentative D call: TRBD1 (7 bases). CDR1 is KGHSH, CDR2 LQKENI, per germline. This CDR3 spans 17 amino acids. V was cut by 2 bases and J by 7 bases, with 21 bases left in between. CDR3 sequence (DNA): TGTGCCAGCTCACCATCACCCCCGCGGACAGGAGGGAATGAGCAGTTCTTC. As protein: CASSPSPPRTGGNEQFF.

This sequence joins TRBV12-5 and TRBJ2-1, with D possibly TRBD1 on 6 matching bases. V lost 4 bases and J lost 5, with 18 bases in between. The CDR3 covers 16 residues. In germline, CDR1 is LGHNT, CDR2 FRNRAP. The CDR3 DNA reads TGTGCTAGTGGTTCCACAGGGTGGGCTGGGAACAATGAGCAGTTCTTC. Amino acids: CASGSTGWAGNNEQFF.

The chain recombines TRBV4-1 with TRBJ2-3, with D uncertain. Germline values: CDR1 MGHRA, CDR2 YSYEKL. Trimming took off 2 bases at V and 2 bases at J, with 5 bases between the two ends. The CDR3 contains 13 residues. In DNA, the CDR3 is TGCGCCAGCAGCCAATCCCTCACAGATACGCAGTATTTT. Protein product: CASSQSLTDTQYF.

The chain couples TRBV7-9 to TRBJ1-5; 7 nucleotides match TRBD1. The germline CDR1 and CDR2 sequences are SEHNR and FQNEAQ (reference sequence). V gave up 1 base and J gave up 2 bases; unmatched junction bases: 2. CDR3 length: 15 amino acids. CDR3 loop: CASSLDGQGNQPQHF. Written as DNA, the CDR3 is TGTGCCAGCAGCTTAGACGGACAGGGCAATCAGCCCCAGCATTTT. Supplemented by reference TRBV7-9 and TRBJ1-5, the full variable domain reads DTGVSQNPRHKITKRGQNVTFRCDPISEHNRLYWYRQTLGQGPEFLTYFQNEAQLEKSRLLSDRFSAERPKGSFSTLEIQRTEQGDSAMYLCASSLDGQGNQPQHFGDGTRLSIL.

V usage is TRBV6-6 and J usage is TRBJ1-4; the D is unclear. V lost 8 bases and J 5 bases, leaving 9 bases between the germline ends. Germline V gene data show CDR1 as MNHNY and CDR2 as SVGAGI (reference sequence). The CDR3 extends over 12 amino acids. CDR3 loop: CASSQMNEKLFF. CDR3 nucleotide sequence: TGTGCCAGCTCGCAGATGAATGAAAAACTGTTTTTT.